Below are 14 T cell receptor beta chains sequenced from a single sample in a study of CD8+CD57+ T cells in acquired aplastic anemia (dated by TCRdb to 2017 to 2018). This sample was sequenced with an Illumina HiSeq 2000. Profiling of TCR beta VDJ combinations and CDR3 sequences used genomic DNA as the template. The public sequencing data were trimmed at Q25 with fastp and processed into clonotypes with MiXCR by TCRdb, which kept only in-frame beta chains. Each entry merges the rows of one CDR3 protein and shows their most common DNA and genes. The sample contains 150,000 to 200,000 distinct CDR3 sequences, around three fifths of them found a single time. The leading ten clones occupy about 43% of the sample. The sequencing input was sorted CD4+, CD8+, or CD8+CD57+ T cells (not recorded which) from PBMCs. The receptor set was obtained from a human donor with severe aplastic anemia or a healthy control (not recorded which).

The rearrangement joins TRBV7-9 to TRBJ2-7, with D possibly being TRBD1 or TRBD2 (6 bases each). Trimming stripped 1 base from V and 2 bases from J, with 18 bases between. The germline gives CDR1 SEHNR, CDR2 FQNEAQ (reference sequence). CDR3 length equals 17 residues. CDR3 protein: CASSLDGGNSVTYEQYF. The CDR3 nucleotides are TGTGCCAGCAGCTTAGACGGGGGCAACTCCGTTACCTACGAGCAGTACTTC. Complete variable domain (other parts from reference TRBV7-9 and TRBJ2-7): DTGVSQNPRHKITKRGQNVTFRCDPISEHNRLYWYRQTLGQGPEFLTYFQNEAQLEKSRLLSDRFSAERPKGSFSTLEIQRTEQGDSAMYLCASSLDGGNSVTYEQYFGPGTRLTVT.

The J gene is TRBJ1-2, the V gene TRBV19, with 8 bases aligning to TRBD1. The CDR3 is 14 amino acids. Germline V CDR1 and CDR2: LNHDA, SQIVND (reference sequence). V lost 3 bases and J lost 4; bases outside the gene matches: 4. The CDR3 region has the DNA TGTGCCAGTAGTATCCAGACAGGGGTCTATGGCTACACCTTC. It translates to CASSIQTGVYGYTF.

V usage is TRBV10-3 and J usage is TRBJ2-5; D gene uncertain. The J call may be in error: the DNA end matches TRBJ2-7 better. Germline V gene sequence: CDR1 ENHRY, CDR2 SYGVKD. The CDR3 runs to 15 residues. CDR3 in amino acids: CAISDRVGSSYEQYF. The CDR3 bases are TGTGCCATCAGTGACCGAGTAGGTAGCTCCTACGAGCAGTACTTC.

There are a few counts of this clonotype. The conserved closing phenylalanine or tryptophan is absent in this CDR3, likely reflecting a read error. CDR3 bases: TGTGCCAGCAGTTTAGTACGGGCAGGGGGCCCGAACACTGAAGCTTTCCTT. Translated, it gives CASSLVRAGGPNTEAFL. V usage is TRBV12-3 or TRBV12-4 and J usage is TRBJ1-1; 8 bases are a match to TRBD1. Trimming cost V 1 base and J 1 base; bases outside gene matches: 8. The CDR3 spans 17 residues.

The chain couples TRBV20-1 to TRBJ2-3, with 7 bases aligning to TRBD1. The V segment lost 6 bases and the J segment 3 bases; nucleotides outside the gene matches: 9. This CDR3 spans 14 amino acids. Germline V gives CDR1 DFQATT, CDR2 SNEGSKA (reference sequence). The CDR3 DNA sequence: TGCAGTGCCCCTCGAAGGGGGCGGACAGATACGCAGTATTTT. It translates to CSAPRRGRTDTQYF.

V is TRBV10-3 and J is TRBJ1-5; no reliable D call. The CDR3 is made up of 13 amino acids. Deletions cut 9 bases from V and 7 bases from J, with 16 bases between. Germline V gives CDR1 ENHRY, CDR2 SYGVKD. This CDR3 reads CAISAGKCQPQHF. The DNA of the CDR3 is TGTGCCATTTCGGCGGGTAAATGCCAGCCCCAGCATTTT.

This clonotype was seen repeatedly, ten times or more. The rearrangement uses TRBV15 and TRBJ1-3, with TRBD1 identical over 8 bases. This CDR3 has 15 amino acids. Germline CDR1 reads LNHNV; CDR2 reads YYDKDF (reference sequence). Trimming cost V 3 bases and J 4 bases; bases outside gene matches: 5. The CDR3 DNA reads TGTGCCACCAGCAGTTGGACAGGGATAGGAAACACCATATATTTT. Translating it yields CATSSWTGIGNTIYF.

This clonotype was counted once. The rearrangement uses TRBV6-7 and TRBJ1-5; TRBD1 agrees at 9 bases. TRBV6-7 is treated as an ORF (open reading frame) with a function not yet certain. CDR3 size: 16 residues. The junction had 4 bases not matched to a gene; V was cut back by 2 bases and J by 2 bases. The CDR3 is CASSYTGGLGNQPQHF. The CDR3 DNA sequence: TGTGCCAGCAGTTACACAGGGGGCCTGGGCAATCAGCCCCAGCATTTT.

The CDR3 reads CATSNPGSGGYTF. DNA for the CDR3: TGTGCCACCAGCAATCCCGGGAGCGGAGGCTACACCTTC. The chain couples TRBV15 to TRBJ1-2, with D hard to call. CDR3 length equals 13 residues. Trimming removed 4 bases from V and 8 bases from J, with 14 bases in between. Germline CDR1 is LNHNV and CDR2 is YYDKDF (reference sequence).

The rearrangement uses TRBV5-1 and TRBJ2-3; D not resolved. Germline lookup yields CDR1 SGHRS and CDR2 YFSETQ. V was clipped by 3 bases and J by 5 bases, with 10 bases between them. The length of the CDR3 is 13 residues. CDR3 sequence (DNA): TGCGCCAGCAGCTATGTAGTCGGAGATACGCAGTATTTT. It yields the protein CASSYVVGDTQYF. The full variable domain, in which reference TRBV5-1 and TRBJ2-3 provide the parts outside the CDR3, is KAGVTQTPRYLIKTRGQQVTLSCSPISGHRSVSWYQQTPGQGLQFLFEYFSETQRNKGNFPGRFSGRQFSNSRSEMNVSTLELGDSALYLCASSYVVGDTQYFGPGTRLTVL.

This clonotype was seen more than once but under ten times. The chain recombines TRBV5-5 with TRBJ1-6; D uncertain. The length of the CDR3 is 13 residues. In germline, CDR1 is SGHKS, CDR2 YYEKEE (reference sequence). Trimming cost V 4 bases and J 10 bases, with 12 bases left between them. CDR3 protein: CASSQARQSPLHF. The CDR3 region has the DNA TGTGCCAGCAGCCAGGCCCGCCAATCACCCCTCCACTTT.

The chain combines TRBV24-1 with TRBJ2-2, with TRBD1 matching 9 bases. Unmatched junction bases numbered 2, after V lost 4 bases and J lost 3 bases. The CDR3 length is 15 residues. Germline loops: CDR1 KGHDR, CDR2 SFDVKD. The CDR3 DNA reads TGTGCCACCAGTGAGGACAGGGGTTACACCGGGGAGCTGTTTTTT. This sequence encodes CATSEDRGYTGELFF.

The gene calls are TRBV19 and TRBJ1-4; D ambiguous. There are 16 residues in the CDR3. Trimming removed 3 bases at V and 0 bases at J, with 11 bases between. Germline loops: CDR1 LNHDA, CDR2 SQIVND (reference sequence). CDR3 protein: CASSIGQLATNEKLFF. The DNA of the CDR3 is TGTGCCAGTAGTATTGGCCAGCTTGCAACTAATGAAAAACTGTTTTTT. The full variable domain, rest sourced from reference TRBV19 and TRBJ1-4, is DGGITQSPKYLFRKEGQNVTLSCEQNLNHDAMYWYRQDPGQGLRLIYYSQIVNDFQKGDIAEGYSVSREKKESFPLTVTSAQKNPTAFYLCASSIGQLATNEKLFFGSGTQLSVL.

The V and J genes are TRBV7-9 and TRBJ2-1, with D perhaps being TRBD1 or TRBD2 (5 bases each). The germline CDR1 and CDR2 sequences are SEHNR and FQNEAQ (reference sequence). The germline V and J ends were trimmed by 5 bases and 10 bases, with 18 bases remaining between them. This CDR3 is built from 14 residues. DNA of the CDR3: TGTGCCAGCAGCGACCGGAGAGGGGCTCCAGAGCAGTTCTTC. As protein: CASSDRRGAPEQFF.